This entry lists 15 T cell receptor beta chains sequenced from one sample in a study of memory CD8 T cells in hepatitis C reinfection. Time point meaning: late/post reinfection, 12 to 24 weeks after detection. The sorted cells went straight to TCR sequencing with no prior in vitro expansion. Method: immunoSEQ multiplex PCR; TCRdb's copy keeps in-frame clones and lacks some. There are around 45,000 clones in the sample; roughly 89% occur only once, and 0.65% to 0.9% lies in the top ten. The material sequenced was naive CD8+ T cells sorted from blood. The receptors here all came from a man younger than 35 with hepatitis C virus infection.

This clone was detected only once. The genes are TRBV7-9 and TRBJ2-3, with 13 bases that match TRBD2. There are 16 residues in the CDR3. With V trimmed by 5 bases and J by 2 bases, 4 bases remained unmatched. Germline values: CDR1 SEHNR, CDR2 FQNEAQ (reference sequence). In nucleotides, the CDR3 is TGTGCCAGCAGCCAAGGGACTAGCGGGACCACAGATACGCAGTATTTT. It is translated as CASSQGTSGTTDTQYF.

The V call is TRBV11-2, the J call TRBJ2-3, with 10 bases identical to TRBD2. Per the germline V gene, CDR1 is SGHAT and CDR2 is FQNNGV. The CDR3 runs to 17 residues. V shed 3 bases, J shed 2 bases, and the junction held 8 bases outside the gene matches. CDR3 DNA sequence: TGTGCCAGCAGCTTTGGGGTACTAGCGGGACCCACAGATACGCAGTATTTT. It encodes CASSFGVLAGPTDTQYF.

The chain recombines TRBV2 with TRBJ2-1; TRBD2 aligns across 7 bases. The germline CDR1 and CDR2 sequences are SNHLY and FYNNEI. V dropped 2 bases and J dropped 0; count of bases not matched to a gene: 4. This CDR3 has 16 amino acids. The CDR3 DNA follows: TGTGCCAGCAGTGAAACTAGCGAGAGCTCCTACAATGAGCAGTTCTTC. Amino acid sequence: CASSETSESSYNEQFF.

The rearrangement links TRBV7-9 to TRBJ1-5, with 7 bases lining up with TRBD1. Germline CDR1 SEHNR, CDR2 FQNEAQ (reference sequence). V gave up 3 bases and J gave up 5 bases; unmatched junction bases: 4. The CDR3 has 14 amino acids. The CDR3 region is CASSLTGTYQPQHF. The CDR3 nucleotides read TGTGCCAGCAGCTTGACAGGGACATATCAGCCCCAGCATTTT.

This clone was detected once. The chain joins TRBV7-9 to TRBJ1-3; TRBD1 might be the D (6 bases). Germline lookup yields CDR1 SEHNR and CDR2 FQNEAQ (reference sequence). The CDR3 length is 18 residues. With 6 bases removed from V and 1 base from J, the gap between germline ends came to 22 bases. The CDR3 nucleotides are TGTGCCAGCAGTTCCCCGGCCCGGGGGGCCTTGTCTGGAAACACCATATATTTT. It encodes CASSSPARGALSGNTIYF.

V and J are TRBV19 and TRBJ2-2, with D perhaps matching TRBD1 (6 bases). The germline CDR1 and CDR2 sequences are LNHDA and SQIVND (reference sequence). Trimming removed 1 base at V and 6 bases at J, with 9 bases between. The CDR3 runs 14 residues. The CDR3 coding sequence is TGTGCCAGTAGTATAGGAGCAGGGGCCGGGGAGCTGTTTTTT. Amino acids: CASSIGAGAGELFF.

This clone was counted between two and nine times. The chain uses TRBV6-1 and TRBJ2-1, with 10 bases identical to TRBD1. The CDR3 extends over 16 amino acids. With V trimmed by 4 bases and J by 8 bases, 11 bases remained unmatched. In germline, CDR1 is MNHNS, CDR2 SASEGT. CDR3 sequence reads: CASSGSGTGAEDEQFF. CDR3 sequence (DNA): TGTGCCAGCAGTGGATCCGGGACAGGGGCTGAGGATGAGCAGTTCTTC.

This clone was seen a few times. This sequence joins TRBV6-9 and TRBJ2-7, with TRBD1 matching over 8 bases. The CDR3 covers 15 residues. Germline trimming cut 4 bases from V and 6 bases from J; bases unmatched to any gene: 11. Germline CDR1 reads MNHGY; CDR2 reads SVAAGI. CDR3 amino acids: CASSLPRQGTGEQYV. The DNA for the CDR3 is TGTGCCAGCAGTTTACCCCGACAGGGGACGGGCGAGCAGTACGTC.

The chain has TRBV4-2 and TRBJ2-1; 7 bases agree with TRBD2. Trimming at V came to 4 bases and at J to 0 bases, leaving 9 bases not matched to a gene. CDR1 is LGHNA and CDR2 is YNFKEQ in the germline V gene. The CDR3 runs to 17 residues. The CDR3 protein is CASSRKSSGSSYNEQFF. CDR3 DNA: TGTGCCAGCAGCCGGAAGTCTAGCGGAAGCTCCTACAATGAGCAGTTCTTC.

The chain combines TRBV9 with TRBJ1-5, with 11 bases aligning to TRBD1. J gave up 6 bases and V 4 bases, and 3 bases lay outside the gene matches. This CDR3 has 14 amino acids. CDR1 and CDR2 (germline): SGDLS, YYNGEE. CDR3 nucleotides: TGTGCCAGCAGCATCGGGACAGGGGGTCAGCCCCAGCATTTT. Translated: CASSIGTGGQPQHF.

This sequence joins TRBV6-6 and TRBJ2-3; D not certain. The CDR3 is made up of 14 amino acids. Trimming removed 2 bases from V and 2 bases from J, with 8 bases in between. Germline V CDR1 and CDR2: MNHNY, SVGAGI (reference sequence). The CDR3 loop reads CASSYLGDTDTQYF. In DNA form, the CDR3 reads TGTGCCAGCAGTTACCTTGGAGACACAGATACGCAGTATTTT.

This clone turned up a few times. The chain employs TRBV5-6 and TRBJ1-1, with 7 bases aligning to TRBD1. From germline, CDR1 is SGHDT and CDR2 YYEEEE. The CDR3 covers 14 residues. The J segment lost 6 bases and the V segment lost 5 bases, leaving 10 bases of the junction unmatched. The chain's CDR3 is CASSSRQGLPEAFF. CDR3 nucleotides: TGTGCCAGCAGTTCTCGACAGGGACTGCCTGAAGCTTTCTTT.

The chain carries TRBV19 and TRBJ2-7; a possible D gene is TRBD1 (6 bases). V lost 3 bases and J lost 3, with 12 bases in between. The CDR3 totals 14 residues. CDR1 and CDR2 from the germline V gene are LNHDA and SQIVND (reference sequence). The CDR3 bases are TGTGCCAGTAGTATCATCCCAGGGGACTACGAGCAGTACTTC. Translation gives CASSIIPGDYEQYF.

The CDR3 here is CASSYGTGSTGELFF. In DNA, the CDR3 is TGTGCCAGCAGTTACGGGACAGGGAGTACCGGGGAGCTGTTTTTT. This sequence joins TRBV6-6 and TRBJ2-2, with TRBD1 matching over 9 bases. Germline values: CDR1 MNHNY, CDR2 SVGAGI (reference sequence). With 2 bases clipped from V and 5 bases from J, the junction kept 3 bases outside the gene matches. CDR3 length: 15 residues.

The chain has TRBV5-4 and TRBJ2-3; the D is unclear. Germline CDR1 reads SGHNT; CDR2 reads YYREEE (reference sequence). V was clipped by 6 bases and J by 0 bases, with 11 bases between them. The CDR3 contains 14 residues. As DNA, the CDR3 is TGTGCCAGCATTAAAGAAACTAGCACAGATACGCAGTATTTT. Translation: CASIKETSTDTQYF.